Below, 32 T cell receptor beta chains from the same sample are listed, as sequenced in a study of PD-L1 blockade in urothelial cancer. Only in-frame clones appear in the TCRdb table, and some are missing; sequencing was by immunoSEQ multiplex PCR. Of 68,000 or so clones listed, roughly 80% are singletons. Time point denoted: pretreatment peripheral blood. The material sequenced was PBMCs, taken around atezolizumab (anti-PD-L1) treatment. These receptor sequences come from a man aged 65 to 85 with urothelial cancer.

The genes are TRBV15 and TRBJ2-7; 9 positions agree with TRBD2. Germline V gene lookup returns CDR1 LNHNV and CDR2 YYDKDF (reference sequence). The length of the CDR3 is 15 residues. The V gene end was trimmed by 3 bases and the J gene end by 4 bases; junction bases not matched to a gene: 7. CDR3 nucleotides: TGTGCCACCAGCAGGACTAGCGGCATATCTTACGAGCAGTACTTC. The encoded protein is CATSRTSGISYEQYF.

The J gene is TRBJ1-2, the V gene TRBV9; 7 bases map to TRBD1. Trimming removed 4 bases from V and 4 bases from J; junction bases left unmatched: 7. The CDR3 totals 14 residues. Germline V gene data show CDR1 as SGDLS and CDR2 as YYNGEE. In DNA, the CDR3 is TGTGCCAGCAGCCCCGGGACAGAAGTCTATGGCTACACCTTC. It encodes CASSPGTEVYGYTF.

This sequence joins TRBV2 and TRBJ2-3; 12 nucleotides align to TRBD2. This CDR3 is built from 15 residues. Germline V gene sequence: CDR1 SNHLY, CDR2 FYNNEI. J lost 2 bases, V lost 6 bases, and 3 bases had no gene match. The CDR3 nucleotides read TGTGCCAGCAGCAGACTAGCGGGGGTCACAGATACGCAGTATTTT. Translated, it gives CASSRLAGVTDTQYF.

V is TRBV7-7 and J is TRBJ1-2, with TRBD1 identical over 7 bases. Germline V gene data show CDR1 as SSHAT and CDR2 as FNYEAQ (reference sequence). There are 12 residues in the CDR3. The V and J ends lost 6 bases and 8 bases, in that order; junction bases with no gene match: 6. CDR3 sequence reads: CASRPTGEGYTF. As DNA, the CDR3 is TGTGCCAGCAGGCCTACAGGGGAGGGCTACACCTTC.

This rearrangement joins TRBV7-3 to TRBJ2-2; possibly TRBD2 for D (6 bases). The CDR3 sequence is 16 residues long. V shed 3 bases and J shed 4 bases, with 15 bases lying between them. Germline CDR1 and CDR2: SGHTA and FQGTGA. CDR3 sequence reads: CASSFGAVGGTGELFF. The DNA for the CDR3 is TGTGCCAGCAGCTTTGGAGCCGTGGGAGGCACCGGGGAGCTGTTTTTT.

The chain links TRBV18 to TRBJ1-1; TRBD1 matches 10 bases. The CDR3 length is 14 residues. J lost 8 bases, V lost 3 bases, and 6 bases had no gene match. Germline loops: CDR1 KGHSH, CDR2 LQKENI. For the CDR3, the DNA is TGTGCCAGCTCACCCCCCCGGGGACAGGGGGAAGCTTTCTTT. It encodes CASSPPRGQGEAFF.

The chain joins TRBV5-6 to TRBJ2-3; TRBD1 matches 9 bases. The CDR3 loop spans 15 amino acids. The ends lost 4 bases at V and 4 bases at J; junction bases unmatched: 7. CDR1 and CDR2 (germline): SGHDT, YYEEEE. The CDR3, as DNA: TGTGCCAGCAGCATGGTGGACAGGGGTGCAGATACGCAGTATTTT. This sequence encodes CASSMVDRGADTQYF.

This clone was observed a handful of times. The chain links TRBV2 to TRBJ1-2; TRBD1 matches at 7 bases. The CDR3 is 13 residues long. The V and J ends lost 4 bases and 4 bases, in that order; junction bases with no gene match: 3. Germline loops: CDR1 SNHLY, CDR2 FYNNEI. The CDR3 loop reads CASSVTGSYGYTF. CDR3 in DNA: TGTGCCAGCAGTGTGACAGGGAGCTATGGCTACACCTTC.

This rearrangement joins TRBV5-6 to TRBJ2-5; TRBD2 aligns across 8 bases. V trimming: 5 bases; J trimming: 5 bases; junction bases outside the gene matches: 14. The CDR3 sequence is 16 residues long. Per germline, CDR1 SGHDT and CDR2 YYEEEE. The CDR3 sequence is CASSKGLETGGETQYF. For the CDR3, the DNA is TGTGCCAGCAGTAAGGGATTAGAAACGGGGGGGGAGACCCAGTACTTC.

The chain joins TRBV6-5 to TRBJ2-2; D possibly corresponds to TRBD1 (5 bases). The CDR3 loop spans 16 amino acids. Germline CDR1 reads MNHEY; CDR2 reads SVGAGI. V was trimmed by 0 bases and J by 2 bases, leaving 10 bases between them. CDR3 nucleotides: TGTGCCAGCAGTTACTCGTCACAGGTTAACACCGGGGAGCTGTTTTTT. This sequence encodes CASSYSSQVNTGELFF.

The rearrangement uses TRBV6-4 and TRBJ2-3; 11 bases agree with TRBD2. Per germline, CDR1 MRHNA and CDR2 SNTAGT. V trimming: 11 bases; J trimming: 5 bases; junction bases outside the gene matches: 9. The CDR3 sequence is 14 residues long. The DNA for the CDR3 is TGTGCCCGCCCATCAGGACTAGCGGGAGATACGCAGTATTTT. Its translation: CARPSGLAGDTQYF.

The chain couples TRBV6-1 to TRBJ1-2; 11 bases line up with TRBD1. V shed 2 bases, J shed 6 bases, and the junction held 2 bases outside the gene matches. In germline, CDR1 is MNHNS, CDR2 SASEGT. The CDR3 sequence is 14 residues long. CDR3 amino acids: CASSERTGGDGYTF. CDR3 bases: TGTGCCAGCAGTGAACGGACAGGGGGCGATGGCTACACCTTC.

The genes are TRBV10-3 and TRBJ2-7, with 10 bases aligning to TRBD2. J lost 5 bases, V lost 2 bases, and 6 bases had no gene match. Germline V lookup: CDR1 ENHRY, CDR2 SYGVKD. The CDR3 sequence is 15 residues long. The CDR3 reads CAISEASGRMDEQYF. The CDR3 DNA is TGTGCCATCAGTGAGGCTAGCGGGAGAATGGACGAGCAGTACTTC.

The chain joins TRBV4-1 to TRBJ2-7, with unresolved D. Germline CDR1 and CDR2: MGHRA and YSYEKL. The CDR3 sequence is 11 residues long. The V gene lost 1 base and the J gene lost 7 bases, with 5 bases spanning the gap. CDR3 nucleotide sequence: TGCGCCAGCAGCCAAGGGGCGGAGCAGTACTTC. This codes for CASSQGAEQYF.

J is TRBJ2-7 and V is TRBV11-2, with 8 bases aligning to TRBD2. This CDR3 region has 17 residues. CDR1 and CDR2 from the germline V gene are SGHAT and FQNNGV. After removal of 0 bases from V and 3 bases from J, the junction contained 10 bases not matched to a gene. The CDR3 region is CASSLDETASGFYEQYF. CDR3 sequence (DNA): TGTGCCAGCAGCTTAGATGAGACGGCTAGCGGGTTCTACGAGCAGTACTTC.

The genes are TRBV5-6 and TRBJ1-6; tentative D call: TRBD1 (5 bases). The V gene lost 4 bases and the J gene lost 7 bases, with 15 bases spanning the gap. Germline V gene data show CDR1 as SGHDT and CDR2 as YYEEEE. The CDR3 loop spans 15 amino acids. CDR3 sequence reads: CASSPVGAGNSPLHF. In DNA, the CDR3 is TGTGCCAGCAGCCCGGTAGGGGCCGGGAATTCACCCCTCCACTTT.

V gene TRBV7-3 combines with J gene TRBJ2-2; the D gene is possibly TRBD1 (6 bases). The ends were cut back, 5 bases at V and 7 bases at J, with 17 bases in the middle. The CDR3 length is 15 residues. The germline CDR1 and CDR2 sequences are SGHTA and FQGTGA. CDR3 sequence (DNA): TGTGCCAGCAGCCCCCGGGACACCGGAGGCGGGGAGCTGTTTTTT. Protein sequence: CASSPRDTGGGELFF.

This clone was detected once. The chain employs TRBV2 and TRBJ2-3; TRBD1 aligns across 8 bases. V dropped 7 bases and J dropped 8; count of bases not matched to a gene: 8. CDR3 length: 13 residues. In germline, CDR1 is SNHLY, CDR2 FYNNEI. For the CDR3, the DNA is TGTGCCAGCATGTCGCAGGGGGCTGGTACGCAGTATTTT. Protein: CASMSQGAGTQYF.

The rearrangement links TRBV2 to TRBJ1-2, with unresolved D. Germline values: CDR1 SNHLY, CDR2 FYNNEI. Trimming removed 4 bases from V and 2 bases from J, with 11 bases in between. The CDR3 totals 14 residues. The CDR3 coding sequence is TGTGCCAGCAGTGCCCGGACGGGAAACTATGGCTACACCTTC. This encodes CASSARTGNYGYTF.

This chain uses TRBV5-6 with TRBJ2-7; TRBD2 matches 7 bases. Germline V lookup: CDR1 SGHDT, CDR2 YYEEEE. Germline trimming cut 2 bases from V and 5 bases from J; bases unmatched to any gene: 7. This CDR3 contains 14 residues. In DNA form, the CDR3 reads TGTGCCAGCAGCTTCACCGGGGGGAGGAACGAGCAGTACTTC. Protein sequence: CASSFTGGRNEQYF. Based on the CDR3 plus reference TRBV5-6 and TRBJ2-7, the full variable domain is DAGVTQSPTHLIKTRGQQVTLRCSPKSGHDTVSWYQQALGQGPQFIFQYYEEEERQRGNFPDRFSGHQFPNYSSELNVNALLLGDSALYLCASSFTGGRNEQYFGPGTRLTVT.

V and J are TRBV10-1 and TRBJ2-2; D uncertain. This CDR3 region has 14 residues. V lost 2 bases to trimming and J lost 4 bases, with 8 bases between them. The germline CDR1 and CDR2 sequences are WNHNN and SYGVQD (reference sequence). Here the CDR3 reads CASSENLRTGELFF. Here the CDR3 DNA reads TGCGCCAGCAGTGAGAATCTGCGCACCGGGGAGCTGTTTTTT.

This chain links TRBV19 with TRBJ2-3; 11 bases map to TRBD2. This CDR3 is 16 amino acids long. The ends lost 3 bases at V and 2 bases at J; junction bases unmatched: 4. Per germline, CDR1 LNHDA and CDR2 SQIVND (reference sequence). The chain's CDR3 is CASSILAGGTTDTQYF. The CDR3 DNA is TGTGCCAGTAGTATTTTAGCGGGGGGGACCACAGATACGCAGTATTTT.

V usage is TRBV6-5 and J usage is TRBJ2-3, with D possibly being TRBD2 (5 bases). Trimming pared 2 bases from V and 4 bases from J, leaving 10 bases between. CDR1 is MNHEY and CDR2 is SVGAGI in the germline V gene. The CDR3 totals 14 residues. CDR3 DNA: TGTGCCAGCAGTTACAACAGAGGGTCAGATACGCAGTATTTT. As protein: CASSYNRGSDTQYF.

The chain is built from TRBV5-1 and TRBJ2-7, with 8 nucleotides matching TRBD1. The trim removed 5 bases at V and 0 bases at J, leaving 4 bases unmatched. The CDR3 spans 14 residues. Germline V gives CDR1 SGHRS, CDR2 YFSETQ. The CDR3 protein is CASRTGEPSYEQYF. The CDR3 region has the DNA TGCGCCAGCAGGACAGGGGAACCCTCCTACGAGCAGTACTTC. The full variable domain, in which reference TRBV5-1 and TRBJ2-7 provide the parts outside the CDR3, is KAGVTQTPRYLIKTRGQQVTLSCSPISGHRSVSWYQQTPGQGLQFLFEYFSETQRNKGNFPGRFSGRQFSNSRSEMNVSTLELGDSALYLCASRTGEPSYEQYFGPGTRLTVT.

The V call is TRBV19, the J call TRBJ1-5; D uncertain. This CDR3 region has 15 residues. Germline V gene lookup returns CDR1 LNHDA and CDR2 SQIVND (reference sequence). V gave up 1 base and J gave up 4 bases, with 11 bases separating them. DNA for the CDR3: TGTGCCAGTAGTATAGTAGGAGAAGGAAATCAGCCCCAGCATTTT. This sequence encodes CASSIVGEGNQPQHF. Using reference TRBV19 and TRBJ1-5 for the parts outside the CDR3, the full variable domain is DGGITQSPKYLFRKEGQNVTLSCEQNLNHDAMYWYRQDPGQGLRLIYYSQIVNDFQKGDIAEGYSVSREKKESFPLTVTSAQKNPTAFYLCASSIVGEGNQPQHFGDGTRLSIL.

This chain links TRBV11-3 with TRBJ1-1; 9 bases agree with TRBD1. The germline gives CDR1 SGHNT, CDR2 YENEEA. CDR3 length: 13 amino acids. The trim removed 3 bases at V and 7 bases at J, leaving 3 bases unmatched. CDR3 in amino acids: CASSFTGGDEAFF. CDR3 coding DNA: TGTGCCAGCAGCTTTACAGGGGGCGATGAAGCTTTCTTT.

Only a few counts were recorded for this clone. The CDR3 protein is CASSQNFGQGHEQYF. DNA for the CDR3: TGTGCCAGCAGCCAAAATTTCGGACAGGGGCACGAGCAGTACTTC. The V call is TRBV5-6, the J call TRBJ2-7; 9 bases match TRBD1. Germline assignment: CDR1 SGHDT and CDR2 YYEEEE. There are 15 residues in the CDR3. Unmatched junction bases numbered 10, after V lost 4 bases and J lost 5 bases.

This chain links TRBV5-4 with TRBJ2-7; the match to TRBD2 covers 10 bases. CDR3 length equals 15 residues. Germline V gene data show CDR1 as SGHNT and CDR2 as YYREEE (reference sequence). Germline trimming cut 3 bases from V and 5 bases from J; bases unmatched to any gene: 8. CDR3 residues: CASSSNSGGPDEQYF. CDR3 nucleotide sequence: TGTGCCAGCAGCTCAAATAGCGGGGGGCCTGACGAGCAGTACTTC. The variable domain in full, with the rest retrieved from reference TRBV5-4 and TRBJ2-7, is ETGVTQSPTHLIKTRGQQVTLRCSSQSGHNTVSWYQQALGQGPQFIFQYYREEENGRGNFPPRFSGLQFPNYSSELNVNALELDDSALYLCASSSNSGGPDEQYFGPGTRLTVT.

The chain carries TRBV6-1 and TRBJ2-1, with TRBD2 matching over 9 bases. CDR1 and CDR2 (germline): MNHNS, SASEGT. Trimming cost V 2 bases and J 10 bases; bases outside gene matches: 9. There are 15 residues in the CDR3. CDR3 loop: CASSERGREGGEQFF. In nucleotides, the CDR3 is TGTGCCAGCAGTGAAAGGGGGCGGGAGGGGGGGGAGCAGTTCTTC.

In DNA form, the CDR3 reads TGTGCCAGCAGCTTAGACAGGGCCGCCGAGACCCAGTACTTC. Translating gives CASSLDRAAETQYF. The rearrangement links TRBV7-2 to TRBJ2-5; possible D gene TRBD1, 6 bases. The CDR3 extends over 14 amino acids. Germline CDR1 and CDR2: SGHTA and FQGNSA. Trimming cost V 1 base and J 5 bases, with 11 bases left between them. Complete variable domain (other parts from reference TRBV7-2 and TRBJ2-5): GAGVSQSPSNKVTEKGKDVELRCDPISGHTALYWYRQSLGQGLEFLIYFQGNSAPDKSGLPSDRFSAERTGGSVSTLTIQRTQQEDSAVYLCASSLDRAAETQYFGPGTRLLVL.

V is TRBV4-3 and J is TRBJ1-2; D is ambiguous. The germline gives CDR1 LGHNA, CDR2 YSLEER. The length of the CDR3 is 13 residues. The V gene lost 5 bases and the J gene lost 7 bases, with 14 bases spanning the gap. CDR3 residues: CASSAGERSGYTF. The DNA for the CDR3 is TGCGCCAGCAGCGCTGGAGAGAGGAGTGGCTACACCTTC.

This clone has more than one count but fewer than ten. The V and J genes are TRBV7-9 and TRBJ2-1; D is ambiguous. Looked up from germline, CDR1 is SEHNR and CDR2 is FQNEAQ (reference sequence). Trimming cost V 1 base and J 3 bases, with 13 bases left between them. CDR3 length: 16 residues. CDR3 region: CASSLGGTLIYNEQFF. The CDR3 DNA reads TGTGCCAGCAGCTTAGGAGGCACCCTAATCTACAATGAGCAGTTCTTC.